This record concerns one T cell receptor beta chain sequence. Sequenced by immunoSEQ multiplex PCR; TCRdb stores in-frame clones only, minus some. This sample has 45,000 to 55,000 clones, with about 95% found just once. The data were taken from a study of technical replicates of blood from a handful of donors. Germline CDR1 and CDR2: LNHNV and YYDKDF (reference sequence). The CDR3 contains 16 residues. Trimming shortened V by 1 base and J by 4 bases, and 17 bases separated the two germline ends. J is TRBJ2-7 and V is TRBV15; TRBD2 is a possible D gene (7 bases). The source is a human donor in good health. Sample: T cells isolated from PBMCs. In DNA form, the CDR3 reads TGTGCCACCAGCAGAGGTTTGGAGGGGGAGGGGTACGAGCAGTACTTC. It codes for CATSRGLEGEGYEQYF.